Detailed here is one T cell receptor (beta chain). No antigen is known for it. This entry is derived from a study of T cell repertoires and HLA-DP antigens. The wider study: Alloreactive CD4+ T cells targeted HLA-DP on transduced HeLa.

The repertoire was sequenced with immunoSEQ multiplex PCR; TCRdb's copy has only in-frame clones and lacks some. The sample has about 73,000 clones, over 75% seen once. Germline CDR1 and CDR2: SGHDT and YYEEEE. The CDR3 has 14 residues. V dropped 4 bases and J dropped 0 bases, with 11 bases sitting between them. Input material: CD4+ T cells from PBMCs. The V and J genes are TRBV5-6 and TRBJ2-7; unclear D gene. The TCR comes from a man in his 60s in good health and CMV-seronegative. The DNA of the CDR3 is TGTGCCAGCAGCCCCTACACGAACTCCTACGAGCAGTACGTC. Its translation: CASSPYTNSYEQYV.